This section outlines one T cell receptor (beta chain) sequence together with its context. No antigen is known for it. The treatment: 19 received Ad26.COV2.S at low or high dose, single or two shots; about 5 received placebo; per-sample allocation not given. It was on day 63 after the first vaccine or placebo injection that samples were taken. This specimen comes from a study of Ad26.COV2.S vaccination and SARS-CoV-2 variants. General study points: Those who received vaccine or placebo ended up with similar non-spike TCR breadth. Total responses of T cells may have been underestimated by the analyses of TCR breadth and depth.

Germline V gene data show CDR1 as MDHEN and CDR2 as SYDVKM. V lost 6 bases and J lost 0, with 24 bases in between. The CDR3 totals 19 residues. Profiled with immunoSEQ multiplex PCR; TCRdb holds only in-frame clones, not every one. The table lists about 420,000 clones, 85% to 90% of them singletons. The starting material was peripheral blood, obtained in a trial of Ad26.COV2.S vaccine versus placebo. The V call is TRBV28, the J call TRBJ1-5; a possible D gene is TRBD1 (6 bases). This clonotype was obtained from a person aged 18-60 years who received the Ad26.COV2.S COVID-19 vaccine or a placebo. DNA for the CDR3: TGTGCCAGCAGGGGTACAGGGCGTCCGAACCCGTATAGCAATCAGCCCCAGCATTTT. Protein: CASRGTGRPNPYSNQPQHF.